This T cell receptor (beta chain) was obtained from a study of blood T cells in healthy people across ages. This CDR3 is 15 amino acids long. Germline CDR1 and CDR2: MNHEY and SMNVEV (reference sequence). The use of a sample-barcoded 5' primer and a J-beta primer mix characterized a second PCR of about 7 to 12 cycles. A minimum of 2.5 million CDR3-containing paired-end reads was obtained for each sample. From the 5' RACE reads, TCRdb called clonotypes with MiXCR, one entry per CDR3 protein. The sample contains roughly 1.5 million distinct CDR3 sequences, less than 45% of which appear only once. Total RNA, at least 6 micrograms per sample, was extracted from PBMCs.

This rearrangement joins TRBV27 to TRBJ2-1; D unclear. The DNA end lines up better with TRBJ2-7; the J call may be wrong. The origin of this receptor is a woman aged 18-30 years in good health. The sequenced material came from blood. DNA of the CDR3: TGTGCCAGCAGTGTCGCGTTGAGCTCCTACAATGAGCAGTACTTC. As protein: CASSVALSSYNEQYF.